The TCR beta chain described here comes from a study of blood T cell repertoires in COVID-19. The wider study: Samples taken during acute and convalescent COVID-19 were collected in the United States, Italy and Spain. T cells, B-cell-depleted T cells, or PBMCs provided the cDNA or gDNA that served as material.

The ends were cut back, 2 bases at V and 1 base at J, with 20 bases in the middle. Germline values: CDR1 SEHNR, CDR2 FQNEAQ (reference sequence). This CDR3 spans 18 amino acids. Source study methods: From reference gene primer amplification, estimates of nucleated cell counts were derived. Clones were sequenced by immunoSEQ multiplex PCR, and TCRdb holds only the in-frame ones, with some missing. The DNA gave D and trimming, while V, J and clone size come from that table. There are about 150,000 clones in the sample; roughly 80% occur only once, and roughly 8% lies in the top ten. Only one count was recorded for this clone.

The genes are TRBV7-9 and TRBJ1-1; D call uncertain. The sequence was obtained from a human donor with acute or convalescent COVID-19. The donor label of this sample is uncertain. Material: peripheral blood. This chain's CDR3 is CASSLLARGLRGNTEAFF. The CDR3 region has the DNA TGTGCCAGCAGCTTACTTGCGCGCGGGCTCCGAGGGAACACTGAAGCTTTCTTT.